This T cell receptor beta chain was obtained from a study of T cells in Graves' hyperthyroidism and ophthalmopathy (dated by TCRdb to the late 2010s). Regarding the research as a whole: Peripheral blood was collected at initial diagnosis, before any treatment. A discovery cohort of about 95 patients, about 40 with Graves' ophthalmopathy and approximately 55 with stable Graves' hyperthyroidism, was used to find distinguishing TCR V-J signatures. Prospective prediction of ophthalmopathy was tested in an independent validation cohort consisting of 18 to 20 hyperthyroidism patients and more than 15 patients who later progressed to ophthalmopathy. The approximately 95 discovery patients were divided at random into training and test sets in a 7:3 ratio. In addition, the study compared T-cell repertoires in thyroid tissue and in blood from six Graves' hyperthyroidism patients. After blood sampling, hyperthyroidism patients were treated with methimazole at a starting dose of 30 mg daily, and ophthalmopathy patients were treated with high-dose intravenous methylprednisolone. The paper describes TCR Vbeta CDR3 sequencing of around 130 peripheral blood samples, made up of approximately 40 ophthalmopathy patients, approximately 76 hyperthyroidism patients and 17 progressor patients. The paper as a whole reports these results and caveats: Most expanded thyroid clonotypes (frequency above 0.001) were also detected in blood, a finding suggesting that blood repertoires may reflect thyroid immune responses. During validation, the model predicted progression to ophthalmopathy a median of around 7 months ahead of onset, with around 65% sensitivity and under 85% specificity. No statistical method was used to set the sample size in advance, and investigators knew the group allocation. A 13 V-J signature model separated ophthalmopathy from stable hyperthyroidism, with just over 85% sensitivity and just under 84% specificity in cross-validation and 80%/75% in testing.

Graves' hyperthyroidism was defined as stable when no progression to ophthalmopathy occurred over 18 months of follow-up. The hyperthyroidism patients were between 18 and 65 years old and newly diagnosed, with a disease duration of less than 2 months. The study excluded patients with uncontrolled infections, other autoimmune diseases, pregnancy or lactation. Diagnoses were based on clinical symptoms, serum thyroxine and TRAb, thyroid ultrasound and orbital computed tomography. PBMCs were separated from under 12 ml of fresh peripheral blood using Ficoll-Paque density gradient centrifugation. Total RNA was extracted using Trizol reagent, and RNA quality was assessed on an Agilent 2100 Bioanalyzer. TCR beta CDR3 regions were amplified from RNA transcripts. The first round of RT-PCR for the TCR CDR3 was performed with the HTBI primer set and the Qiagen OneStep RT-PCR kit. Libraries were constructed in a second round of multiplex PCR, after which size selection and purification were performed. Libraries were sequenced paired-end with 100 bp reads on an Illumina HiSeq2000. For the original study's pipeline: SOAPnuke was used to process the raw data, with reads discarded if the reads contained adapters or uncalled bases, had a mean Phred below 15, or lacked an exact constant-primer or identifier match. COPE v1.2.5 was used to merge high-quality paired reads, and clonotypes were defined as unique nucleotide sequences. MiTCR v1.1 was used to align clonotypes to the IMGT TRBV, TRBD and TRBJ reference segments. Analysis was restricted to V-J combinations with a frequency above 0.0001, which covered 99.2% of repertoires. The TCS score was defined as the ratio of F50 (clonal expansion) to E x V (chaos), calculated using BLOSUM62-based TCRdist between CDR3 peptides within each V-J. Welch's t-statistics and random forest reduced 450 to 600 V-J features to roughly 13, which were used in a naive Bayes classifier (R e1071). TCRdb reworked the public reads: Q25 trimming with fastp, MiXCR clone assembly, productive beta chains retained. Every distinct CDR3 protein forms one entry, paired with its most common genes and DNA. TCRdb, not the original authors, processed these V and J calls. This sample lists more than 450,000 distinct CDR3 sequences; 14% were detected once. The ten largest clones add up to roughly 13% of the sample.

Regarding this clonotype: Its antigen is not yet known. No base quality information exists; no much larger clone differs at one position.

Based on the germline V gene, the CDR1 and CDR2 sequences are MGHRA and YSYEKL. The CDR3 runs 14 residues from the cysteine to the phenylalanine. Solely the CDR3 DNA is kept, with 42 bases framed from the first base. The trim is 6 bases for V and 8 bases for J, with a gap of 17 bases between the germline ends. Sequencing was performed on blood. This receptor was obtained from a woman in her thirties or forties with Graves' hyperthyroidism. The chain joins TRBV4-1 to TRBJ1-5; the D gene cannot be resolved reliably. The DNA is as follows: TGCGCCAGCAGTCAGACGGTGGCAGCGGAGCCCCAGCATTTT. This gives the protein CASSQTVAAEPQHF.